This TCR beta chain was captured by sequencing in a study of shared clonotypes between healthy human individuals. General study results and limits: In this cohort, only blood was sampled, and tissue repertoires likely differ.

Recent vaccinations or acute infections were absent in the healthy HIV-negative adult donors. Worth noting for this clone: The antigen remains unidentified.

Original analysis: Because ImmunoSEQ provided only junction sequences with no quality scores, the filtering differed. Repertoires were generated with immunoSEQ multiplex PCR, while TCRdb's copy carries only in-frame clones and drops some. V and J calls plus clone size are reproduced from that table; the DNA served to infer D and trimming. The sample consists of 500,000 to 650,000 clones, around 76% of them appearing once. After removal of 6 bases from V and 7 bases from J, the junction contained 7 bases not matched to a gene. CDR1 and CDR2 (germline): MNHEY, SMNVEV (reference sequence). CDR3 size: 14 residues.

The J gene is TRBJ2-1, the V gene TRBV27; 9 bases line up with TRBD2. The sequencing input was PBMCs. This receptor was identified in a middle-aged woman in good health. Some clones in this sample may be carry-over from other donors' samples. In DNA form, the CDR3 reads TGTGCCAGCAGCCCGAGACTAGCGGTGAATGAGCAGTTCTTC. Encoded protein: CASSPRLAVNEQFF.